This T cell receptor (beta chain) appears in the sequencing data of a study of beta chain features in type 1 diabetes. Study at large: Across every sample, over 100 million sorted cells were examined in total.

Only a few counts were recorded for this clone. Reverse transcription of all isolated RNA meant that expressed TCRB transcripts were sequenced. Naive, central memory and regulatory T cell samples averaged about 3.5 million reads. Repertoires were generated with immunoSEQ multiplex PCR, while TCRdb's copy carries only in-frame clones and drops some. The data hold 300,000 to 450,000 clones, with 10% to 15% observed a single time. This CDR3 has 14 residues. V trimming: 4 bases; J trimming: 6 bases; junction bases outside the gene matches: 3. Germline V gene data show CDR1 as SGHRS and CDR2 as YFSETQ. The rearrangement joins TRBV5-1 to TRBJ2-1; 11 bases are a match to TRBD1. The sequence derives from a man younger than 35 in good health. Material: naive CD4+ T cells from blood. The CDR3 is CASSPGTGGNEQFF. The CDR3 bases are TGCGCCAGCAGCCCGGGGACAGGGGGCAATGAGCAGTTCTTC.